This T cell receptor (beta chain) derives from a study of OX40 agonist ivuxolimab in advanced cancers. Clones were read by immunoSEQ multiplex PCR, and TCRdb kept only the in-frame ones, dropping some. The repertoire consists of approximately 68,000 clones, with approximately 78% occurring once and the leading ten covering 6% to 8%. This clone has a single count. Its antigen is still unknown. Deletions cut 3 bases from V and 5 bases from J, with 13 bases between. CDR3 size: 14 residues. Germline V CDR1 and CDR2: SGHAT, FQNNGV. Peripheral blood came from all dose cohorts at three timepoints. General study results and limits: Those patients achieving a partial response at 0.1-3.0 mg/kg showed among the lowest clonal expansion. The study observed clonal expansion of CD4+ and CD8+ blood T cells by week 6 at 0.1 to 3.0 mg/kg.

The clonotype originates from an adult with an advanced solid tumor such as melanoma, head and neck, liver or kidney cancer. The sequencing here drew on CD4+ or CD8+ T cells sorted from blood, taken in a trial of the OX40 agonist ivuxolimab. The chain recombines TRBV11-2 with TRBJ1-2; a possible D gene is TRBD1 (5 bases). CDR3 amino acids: CASSFSGPIYGYTF. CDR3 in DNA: TGTGCCAGCAGCTTCTCAGGGCCCATTTATGGCTACACCTTC.